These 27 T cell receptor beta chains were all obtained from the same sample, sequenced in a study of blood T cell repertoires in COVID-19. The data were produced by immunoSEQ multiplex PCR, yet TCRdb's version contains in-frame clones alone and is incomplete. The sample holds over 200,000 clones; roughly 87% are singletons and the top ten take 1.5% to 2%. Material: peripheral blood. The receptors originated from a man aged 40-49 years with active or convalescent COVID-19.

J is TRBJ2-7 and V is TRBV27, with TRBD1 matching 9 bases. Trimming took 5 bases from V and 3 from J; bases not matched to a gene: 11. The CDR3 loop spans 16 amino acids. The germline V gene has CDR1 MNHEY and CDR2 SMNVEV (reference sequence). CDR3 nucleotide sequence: TGTGCCAGCAGTCCCATAATGGGACAGGGCAACTACGAGCAGTACTTC. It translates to CASSPIMGQGNYEQYF.

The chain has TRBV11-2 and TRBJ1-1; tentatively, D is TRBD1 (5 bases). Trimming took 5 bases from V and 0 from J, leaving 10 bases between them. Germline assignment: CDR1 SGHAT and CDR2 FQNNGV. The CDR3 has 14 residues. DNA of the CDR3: TGTGCCAGCAGCCCAACCAGGGTGAACACTGAAGCTTTCTTT. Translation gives CASSPTRVNTEAFF.

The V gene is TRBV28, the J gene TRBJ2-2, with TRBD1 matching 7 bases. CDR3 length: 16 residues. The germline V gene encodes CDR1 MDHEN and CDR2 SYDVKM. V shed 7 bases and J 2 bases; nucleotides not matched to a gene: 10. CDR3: CASTSLTGRNTGELFF. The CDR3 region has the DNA TGTGCCAGCACCTCCTTGACAGGGAGAAACACCGGGGAGCTGTTTTTT.

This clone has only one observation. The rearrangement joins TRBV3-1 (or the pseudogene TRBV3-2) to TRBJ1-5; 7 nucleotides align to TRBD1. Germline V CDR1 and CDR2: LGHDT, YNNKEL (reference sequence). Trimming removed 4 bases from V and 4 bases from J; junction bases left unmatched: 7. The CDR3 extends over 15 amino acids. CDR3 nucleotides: TGTGCCAGCAGCCTCAGGGGGGTTCGAAATCAGCCCCAGCATTTT. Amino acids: CASSLRGVRNQPQHF.

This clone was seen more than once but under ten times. The CDR3 here is CSVSTGATEAFF. Here the CDR3 DNA reads TGCAGCGTGAGCACAGGGGCCACTGAAGCTTTCTTT. The chain couples TRBV29-1 to TRBJ1-1; TRBD1 aligns across 7 bases. The V gene end was trimmed by 6 bases and the J gene end by 4 bases; junction bases not matched to a gene: 5. The CDR3 is made up of 12 amino acids. CDR1 is SQVTM and CDR2 is ANQGSEA in the germline V gene.

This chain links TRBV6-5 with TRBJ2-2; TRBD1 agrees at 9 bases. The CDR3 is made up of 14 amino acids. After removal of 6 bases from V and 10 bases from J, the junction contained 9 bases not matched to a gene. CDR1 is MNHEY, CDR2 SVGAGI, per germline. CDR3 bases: TGTGCCAGCAGCCCGAACAGGGGGCAAGCGGAGCTGTTTTTT. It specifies CASSPNRGQAELFF.

The CDR3: CASSKTSMDTQYF. The CDR3 DNA reads as TGTGCCAGCAGTAAGACTAGTATGGATACGCAGTATTTT. The rearrangement joins TRBV6-5 to TRBJ2-3; D is possibly TRBD2 (6 bases). V dropped 5 bases and J dropped 6 bases, with 12 bases sitting between them. The germline V gene has CDR1 MNHEY and CDR2 SVGAGI. CDR3 length: 13 residues.

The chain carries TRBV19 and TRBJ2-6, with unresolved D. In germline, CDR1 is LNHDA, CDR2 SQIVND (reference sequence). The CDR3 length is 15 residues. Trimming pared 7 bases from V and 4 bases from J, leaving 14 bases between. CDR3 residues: CASTPTVTGANVLTF. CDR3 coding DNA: TGTGCCAGTACCCCGACTGTAACAGGGGCCAACGTCCTGACTTTC.

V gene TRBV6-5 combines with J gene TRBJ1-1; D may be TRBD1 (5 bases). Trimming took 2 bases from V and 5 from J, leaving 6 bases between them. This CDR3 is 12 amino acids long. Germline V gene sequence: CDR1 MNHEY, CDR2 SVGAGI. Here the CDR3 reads CASSYGGTEAFF. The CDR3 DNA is TGTGCCAGCAGTTACGGGGGGACTGAAGCTTTCTTT.

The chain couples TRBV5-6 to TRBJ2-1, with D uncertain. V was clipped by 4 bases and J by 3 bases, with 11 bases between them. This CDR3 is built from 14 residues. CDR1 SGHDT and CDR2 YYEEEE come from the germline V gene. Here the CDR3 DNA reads TGTGCCAGCAGCCGGATGACTGGCTACAATGAGCAGTTCTTC. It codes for CASSRMTGYNEQFF. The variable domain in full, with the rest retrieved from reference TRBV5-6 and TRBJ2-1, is DAGVTQSPTHLIKTRGQQVTLRCSPKSGHDTVSWYQQALGQGPQFIFQYYEEEERQRGNFPDRFSGHQFPNYSSELNVNALLLGDSALYLCASSRMTGYNEQFFGPGTRLTVL.

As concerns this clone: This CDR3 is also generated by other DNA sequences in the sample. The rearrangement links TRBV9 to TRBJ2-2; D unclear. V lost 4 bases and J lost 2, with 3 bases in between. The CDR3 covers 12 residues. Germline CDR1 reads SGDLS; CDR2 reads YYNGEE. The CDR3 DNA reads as TGTGCCAGCAGCCTAAACACCGGGGAGCTGTTTTTT. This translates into CASSLNTGELFF.

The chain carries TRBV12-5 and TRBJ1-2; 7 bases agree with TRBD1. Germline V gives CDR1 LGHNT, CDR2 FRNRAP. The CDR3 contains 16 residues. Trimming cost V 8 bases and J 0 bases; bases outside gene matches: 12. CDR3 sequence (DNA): TGTGCTAGTTTGGGGGACAGCCTCTTAGCTAACTATGGCTACACCTTC. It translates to CASLGDSLLANYGYTF.

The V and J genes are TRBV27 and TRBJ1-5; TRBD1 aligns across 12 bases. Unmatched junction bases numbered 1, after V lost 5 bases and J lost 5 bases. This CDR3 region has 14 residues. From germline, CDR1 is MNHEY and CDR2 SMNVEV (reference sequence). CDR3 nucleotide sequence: TGTGCCAGCAGTGGGACAGGGGGCGATCAGCCCCAGCATTTT. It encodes CASSGTGGDQPQHF.

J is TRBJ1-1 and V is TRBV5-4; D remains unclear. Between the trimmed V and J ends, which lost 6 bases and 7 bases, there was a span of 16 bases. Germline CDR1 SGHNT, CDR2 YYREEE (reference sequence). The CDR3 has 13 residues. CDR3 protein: CASIGETGGEAFF. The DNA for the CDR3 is TGTGCCAGCATCGGGGAAACGGGCGGTGAAGCTTTCTTT.

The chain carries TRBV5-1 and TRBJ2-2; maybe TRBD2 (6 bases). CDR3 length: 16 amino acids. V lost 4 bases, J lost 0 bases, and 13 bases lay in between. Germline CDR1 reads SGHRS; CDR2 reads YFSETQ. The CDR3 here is CASSPGLITNTGELFF. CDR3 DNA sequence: TGCGCCAGCAGCCCGGGACTGATTACGAACACCGGGGAGCTGTTTTTT.

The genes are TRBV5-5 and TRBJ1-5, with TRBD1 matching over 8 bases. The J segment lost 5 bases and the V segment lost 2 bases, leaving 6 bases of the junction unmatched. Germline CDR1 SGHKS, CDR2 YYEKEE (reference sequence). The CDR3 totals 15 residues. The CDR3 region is CASSFSGGVDQPQHF. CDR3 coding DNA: TGTGCCAGCAGCTTTTCAGGGGGCGTCGATCAGCCCCAGCATTTT. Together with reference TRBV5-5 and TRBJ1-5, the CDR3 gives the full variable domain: DAGVTQSPTHLIKTRGQQVTLRCSPISGHKSVSWYQQVLGQGPQFIFQYYEKEERGRGNFPDRFSARQFPNYSSELNVNALLLGDSALYLCASSFSGGVDQPQHFGDGTRLSIL.

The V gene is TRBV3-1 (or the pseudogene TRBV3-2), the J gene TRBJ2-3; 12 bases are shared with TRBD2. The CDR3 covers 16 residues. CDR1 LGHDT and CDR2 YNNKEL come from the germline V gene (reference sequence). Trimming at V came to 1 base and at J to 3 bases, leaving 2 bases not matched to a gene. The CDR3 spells CASSQGLAGGTDTQYF. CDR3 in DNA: TGTGCCAGCAGCCAAGGCCTAGCGGGAGGGACAGATACGCAGTATTTT.

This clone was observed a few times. The CDR3 protein is CASSEAWRTYEQYF. CDR3 DNA sequence: TGTGCCAGCAGTGAAGCTTGGCGGACCTACGAGCAGTACTTC. The chain employs TRBV6-1 and TRBJ2-7; D is ambiguous. This CDR3 region has 14 residues. V was clipped by 0 bases and J by 2 bases, with 8 bases between them. Germline CDR1 is MNHNS and CDR2 is SASEGT.

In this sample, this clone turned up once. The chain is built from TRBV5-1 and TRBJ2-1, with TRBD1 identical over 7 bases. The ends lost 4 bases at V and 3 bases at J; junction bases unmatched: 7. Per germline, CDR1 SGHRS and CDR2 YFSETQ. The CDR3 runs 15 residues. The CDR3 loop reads CASSTSGTDYNEQFF. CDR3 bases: TGCGCCAGCAGCACATCCGGGACAGACTACAATGAGCAGTTCTTC.

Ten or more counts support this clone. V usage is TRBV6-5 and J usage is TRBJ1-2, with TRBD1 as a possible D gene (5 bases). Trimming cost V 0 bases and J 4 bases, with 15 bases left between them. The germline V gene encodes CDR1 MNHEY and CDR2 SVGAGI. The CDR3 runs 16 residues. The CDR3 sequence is CASSYSKGGAGYGYTF. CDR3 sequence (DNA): TGTGCCAGCAGTTACTCGAAGGGCGGGGCTGGCTATGGCTACACCTTC.

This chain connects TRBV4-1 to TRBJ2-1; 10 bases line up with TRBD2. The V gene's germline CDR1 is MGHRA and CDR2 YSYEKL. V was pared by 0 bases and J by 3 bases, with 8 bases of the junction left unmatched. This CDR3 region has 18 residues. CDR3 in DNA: TGCGCCAGCAGCCAAGAACGTTTAGCGGGGGGCCGCTACAATGAGCAGTTCTTC. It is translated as CASSQERLAGGRYNEQFF.

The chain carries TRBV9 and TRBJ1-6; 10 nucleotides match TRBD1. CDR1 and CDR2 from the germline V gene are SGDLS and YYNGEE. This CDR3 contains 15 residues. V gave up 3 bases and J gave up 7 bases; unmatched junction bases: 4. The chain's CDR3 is CASSGGQGDNSPLHF. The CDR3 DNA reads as TGTGCCAGCAGCGGCGGACAGGGGGACAATTCACCCCTCCACTTT.

The CDR3, as DNA: TGCGCCAGCAGCGCCGCATTAGCGGGGGTACTCCGCACAGATACGCAGTATTTT. Its translation is CASSAALAGVLRTDTQYF. This sequence joins TRBV10-1 and TRBJ2-3, with 9 bases aligning to TRBD2. Germline V gives CDR1 WNHNN, CDR2 SYGVQD (reference sequence). The CDR3 totals 18 residues. V shed 6 bases, J shed 1 base, and the junction held 14 bases outside the gene matches.

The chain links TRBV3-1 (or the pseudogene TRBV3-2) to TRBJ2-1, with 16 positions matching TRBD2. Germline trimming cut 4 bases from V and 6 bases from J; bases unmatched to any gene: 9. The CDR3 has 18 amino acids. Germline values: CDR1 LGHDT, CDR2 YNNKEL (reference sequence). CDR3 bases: TGTGCCAGCAGCCTCCTGGGACTAGCGGGAGGGTGGCGCAATGAGCAGTTCTTC. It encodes CASSLLGLAGGWRNEQFF.

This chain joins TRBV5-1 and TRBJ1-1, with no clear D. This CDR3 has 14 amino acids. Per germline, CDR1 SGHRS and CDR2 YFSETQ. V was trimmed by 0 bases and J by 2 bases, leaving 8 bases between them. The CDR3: CASSLVTLNTEAFF. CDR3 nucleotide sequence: TGCGCCAGCAGCTTGGTCACATTAAACACTGAAGCTTTCTTT.

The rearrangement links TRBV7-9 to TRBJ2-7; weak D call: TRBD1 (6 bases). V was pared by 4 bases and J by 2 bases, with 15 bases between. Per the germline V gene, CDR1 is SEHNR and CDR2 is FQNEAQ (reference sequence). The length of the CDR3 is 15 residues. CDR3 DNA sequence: TGTGCCAGCAGCTCCCGGGACACAACTCCCTACGAGCAGTACTTC. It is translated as CASSSRDTTPYEQYF.

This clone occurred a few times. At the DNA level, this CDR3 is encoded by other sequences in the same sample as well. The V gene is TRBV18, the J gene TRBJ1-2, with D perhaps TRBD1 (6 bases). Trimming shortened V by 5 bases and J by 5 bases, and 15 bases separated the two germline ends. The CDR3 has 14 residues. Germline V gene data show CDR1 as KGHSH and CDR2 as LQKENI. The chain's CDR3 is CASSTTGTGYGYTF. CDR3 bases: TGTGCCAGCTCAACTACAGGGACGGGGTATGGCTACACCTTC.